This T cell receptor beta chain was captured by sequencing in a study of CD8+ T cells in alopecia areata. Treatment defined: oral pan-JAK inhibitor, 5-10 mg twice daily. Extraction and reverse transcription of RNA yielded cDNA as the sequencing template. Measured with immunoSEQ multiplex PCR; TCRdb has only the in-frame clones, and not every one. Found here are 150,000 to 200,000 clones, 50% to 75% of them singletons; the top ten hold roughly 17%. The sequence was collected from a human donor with alopecia areata. The sample was CD4+ T cells sorted from blood, taken at roughly week 58, from a patient treated with tofacitinib.

CDR3 protein: CAWSVRRAGYYEQYF. CDR3 coding DNA: TGTGCCTGGAGTGTTCGTCGGGCGGGGTACTACGAGCAGTACTTC. The chain couples TRBV30 to TRBJ2-7; perhaps TRBD2 as D (6 bases). V was shortened by 0 bases and J by 3 bases, with 15 bases between the two germline ends. The CDR3 runs to 15 residues. CDR1 GTSNPN and CDR2 SVGIG come from the germline V gene (reference sequence).